Presented here are 20 T cell receptor beta chains from one specimen sequenced in a study of blood T cell repertoires in COVID-19. Generated by immunoSEQ multiplex PCR, the TCRdb table keeps only in-frame clones and is missing some. The table has roughly 240,000 clones, approximately 90% seen once. Sequencing input: peripheral blood. All receptors derive from a man younger than 35 with active or convalescent COVID-19.

CDR3 nucleotide sequence: TGTGCCAGCAGTTTGGAGGTAGCCTACGAGCAGTACTTC. Encoded protein: CASSLEVAYEQYF. This chain links TRBV12-3 or TRBV12-4 with TRBJ2-7, with D possibly matching TRBD2 (5 bases). The V gene lost 3 bases and the J gene lost 2 bases, with 8 bases spanning the gap. This CDR3 region has 13 residues.

The V and J genes are TRBV5-4 and TRBJ1-5, with D possibly matching TRBD1 (6 bases). The germline V gene encodes CDR1 SGHNT and CDR2 YYREEE (reference sequence). V dropped 5 bases and J dropped 7 bases, with 16 bases sitting between them. CDR3 length: 14 amino acids. CDR3 residues: CASRSDRLGQPQHF. In nucleotides, the CDR3 is TGTGCCAGCAGATCAGACAGGCTGGGGCAGCCCCAGCATTTT. The whole variable domain, filled in from reference TRBV5-4 and TRBJ1-5, reads ETGVTQSPTHLIKTRGQQVTLRCSSQSGHNTVSWYQQALGQGPQFIFQYYREEENGRGNFPPRFSGLQFPNYSSELNVNALELDDSALYLCASRSDRLGQPQHFGDGTRLSIL.

The chain couples TRBV4-3 to TRBJ1-1, with D unclear. The CDR3 extends over 11 amino acids. V gave up 1 base and J gave up 9 bases, with 6 bases separating them. Germline CDR1 LGHNA, CDR2 YSLEER. The CDR3, as DNA: TGCGCCAGCAGCCAAGGCAGTAAAGCTTTCTTT. Protein sequence: CASSQGSKAFF.

The table lists this clone with a few counts. The rearrangement links TRBV11-2 to TRBJ1-2; TRBD1 matches 7 bases. The germline V gene has CDR1 SGHAT and CDR2 FQNNGV. This CDR3 contains 13 residues. Germline trimming cut 7 bases from V and 10 bases from J; bases unmatched to any gene: 12. The CDR3 nucleotides are TGTGCCAGCAAGCTAACCGGGACAGACATCTACACCTTC. Protein sequence: CASKLTGTDIYTF. The full variable domain, in which reference TRBV11-2 and TRBJ1-2 provide the parts outside the CDR3, is EAGVAQSPRYKIIEKRQSVAFWCNPISGHATLYWYQQILGQGPKLLIQFQNNGVVDDSQLPKDRFSAERLKGVDSTLKIQPAKLEDSAVYLCASKLTGTDIYTFGSGTRLTVV.

The DNA for the CDR3 is TGTGCCAGCAACAACCGGGACAGGGGCTATGGCTACACCTTC. This codes for CASNNRDRGYGYTF. The chain links TRBV6-5 to TRBJ1-2, with TRBD1 matching over 10 bases. The CDR3 loop spans 14 amino acids. Germline-derived CDR1 and CDR2 are MNHEY and SVGAGI. The V segment lost 7 bases and the J segment 4 bases; nucleotides outside the gene matches: 6.

This chain uses TRBV19 with TRBJ2-2, with a possible D match to TRBD2 (6 bases). The CDR3 runs 16 residues. The germline gives CDR1 LNHDA, CDR2 SQIVND (reference sequence). V was clipped by 5 bases and J by 2 bases, with 15 bases between them. The CDR3 protein is CASSWSGTLNTGELFF. CDR3 coding DNA: TGTGCCAGTAGTTGGTCCGGGACTCTTAACACCGGGGAGCTGTTTTTT. The full variable domain, in which reference TRBV19 and TRBJ2-2 provide the parts outside the CDR3, is DGGITQSPKYLFRKEGQNVTLSCEQNLNHDAMYWYRQDPGQGLRLIYYSQIVNDFQKGDIAEGYSVSREKKESFPLTVTSAQKNPTAFYLCASSWSGTLNTGELFFGEGSRLTVL.

The chain has TRBV2 and TRBJ1-4; D might be TRBD1 (5 bases). The CDR3 extends over 15 amino acids. Germline CDR1 reads SNHLY; CDR2 reads FYNNEI. V dropped 7 bases and J dropped 2 bases, with 14 bases sitting between them. CDR3 region: CASIRQINTNEKLFF. CDR3 in DNA: TGTGCCAGCATTAGACAGATCAACACTAATGAAAAACTGTTTTTT.

The V gene is TRBV3-1 (or the pseudogene TRBV3-2), the J gene TRBJ1-2; D perhaps matches TRBD1 (6 bases). The V gene lost 8 bases and the J gene lost 14 bases, with 15 bases spanning the gap. Germline V gives CDR1 LGHDT, CDR2 YNNKEL (reference sequence). The CDR3 spans 10 residues. In nucleotides, the CDR3 is TGTGCCAGCGGAAGACAGGCTCAGACCTTC. Its translation: CASGRQAQTF.

This clone was seen more than once but under ten times. The chain combines TRBV11-2 with TRBJ1-3; D perhaps matches TRBD1 (6 bases). V lost 5 bases to trimming and J lost 0 bases, with 17 bases between them. The length of the CDR3 is 17 residues. Germline CDR1 SGHAT, CDR2 FQNNGV. CDR3 sequence reads: CASSPSTGPRSGNTIYF. The CDR3 DNA reads as TGTGCCAGCAGCCCATCGACAGGTCCTCGCTCTGGAAACACCATATATTTT.

The CDR3 is CASSQDLANTEAFF. The CDR3 nucleotides read TGTGCCAGCAGCCAAGATTTGGCGAACACTGAAGCTTTCTTT. V and J are TRBV14 and TRBJ1-1; no reliable D call. V lost 0 bases to trimming and J lost 1 base, with 6 bases between them. Germline values: CDR1 SGHDN, CDR2 FVKESK. The length of the CDR3 is 14 residues.

V is TRBV18 and J is TRBJ1-1; weak D call: TRBD1 (6 bases). Germline CDR1 reads KGHSH; CDR2 reads LQKENI. The CDR3 length is 14 residues. The germline V and J ends were trimmed by 5 bases and 5 bases, with 15 bases remaining between them. CDR3 DNA sequence: TGTGCCAGCTCAGCTCAGGGGCAAGTAACTGAAGCTTTCTTT. Encoded protein: CASSAQGQVTEAFF.

The V and J genes are TRBV7-2 and TRBJ1-6; D unclear. With 1 base removed from V and 9 bases from J, the gap between germline ends came to 4 bases. CDR3 length: 12 amino acids. Germline values: CDR1 SGHTA, CDR2 FQGNSA. The CDR3 sequence: CASSLVRSPLHF. The CDR3, as DNA: TGTGCCAGCAGCTTAGTCCGTTCACCCCTCCACTTT.

J is TRBJ2-7 and V is TRBV28; D call uncertain. V was pared by 7 bases and J by 4 bases, with 11 bases between. This CDR3 is built from 12 residues. Per germline, CDR1 MDHEN and CDR2 SYDVKM. The CDR3 DNA follows: TGTGCCAGCACCACGGGTGGGTACGAGCAGTACTTC. Residues: CASTTGGYEQYF.

J is TRBJ1-1 and V is TRBV12-3 or TRBV12-4; D is uncertain. V lost 3 bases to trimming and J lost 0 bases, with 5 bases between them. The CDR3 has 13 amino acids. As DNA, the CDR3 is TGTGCCAGCAGTTTGAGGGTGAACACTGAAGCTTTCTTT. It specifies CASSLRVNTEAFF.

The rearrangement links TRBV9 to TRBJ1-1; tentatively, D is TRBD1 (5 bases). CDR1 and CDR2 (germline): SGDLS, YYNGEE. The V and J ends lost 0 bases and 0 bases respectively, with 6 bases between them. The CDR3 is made up of 14 amino acids. The CDR3 coding sequence is TGTGCCAGCAGCGTAGGACAGATGAACACTGAAGCTTTCTTT. It specifies CASSVGQMNTEAFF. Combining the CDR3 with reference TRBV9 and TRBJ1-1 gives the whole variable domain DSGVTQTPKHLITATGQRVTLRCSPRSGDLSVYWYQQSLDQGLQFLIQYYNGEERAKGNILERFSAQQFPDLHSELNLSSLELGDSALYFCASSVGQMNTEAFFGQGTRLTVV.

The rearrangement joins TRBV27 to TRBJ2-7; weak D call: TRBD1 (5 bases). V was trimmed by 5 bases and J by 2 bases, leaving 19 bases between them. The CDR3 extends over 16 amino acids. Germline V CDR1 and CDR2: MNHEY, SMNVEV (reference sequence). CDR3 in amino acids: CASSTSGQTRTYEQYF. CDR3 bases: TGTGCCAGCAGTACCTCAGGACAAACACGAACCTACGAGCAGTACTTC.

This sequence joins TRBV5-1 and TRBJ1-4; D uncertain. The CDR3 contains 14 residues. The germline V and J ends were trimmed by 5 bases and 0 bases, with 8 bases remaining between them. Looked up from germline, CDR1 is SGHRS and CDR2 is YFSETQ. The CDR3 reads CASSALATNEKLFF. DNA for the CDR3: TGCGCCAGCAGTGCGCTAGCAACTAATGAAAAACTGTTTTTT.

This clone was detected once. This sequence joins TRBV4-2 and TRBJ1-4; D is possibly TRBD1 (6 bases). V lost 1 base and J 4 bases, leaving 10 bases between the germline ends. In germline, CDR1 is LGHNA, CDR2 YNFKEQ. This CDR3 has 15 residues. The DNA for the CDR3 is TGTGCCAGCAGCCAAGCCCCAGGGGATAATGAAAAACTGTTTTTT. Translated, it gives CASSQAPGDNEKLFF.

The chain carries TRBV6-5 and TRBJ2-2, with a possible D match to TRBD1 (6 bases). CDR1 and CDR2 from the germline V gene are MNHEY and SVGAGI. The CDR3 consists of 15 residues. V lost 6 bases to trimming and J lost 6 bases, with 17 bases between them. CDR3 loop: CASRGAIGKSGELFF. In DNA, the CDR3 is TGTGCCAGCAGGGGGGCGATCGGGAAATCCGGGGAGCTGTTTTTT.

J is TRBJ2-1 and V is TRBV11-2; a possible D gene is TRBD2 (5 bases). Trimming removed 3 bases from V and 0 bases from J, with 9 bases in between. CDR1 is SGHAT, CDR2 FQNNGV, per germline. The CDR3 loop spans 15 amino acids. The CDR3, as DNA: TGTGCCAGCAGCTTTTCGGGAAGCTCCTACAATGAGCAGTTCTTC. Residues: CASSFSGSSYNEQFF.